The 13 T cell receptor beta chains in this list originate from one sample, sequenced in a study of vaccination and CD4 T cells after COVID-19. These receptors are not linked to any known antigen. Treatment described: roughly 11-day PBMC culture with coronavirus spike peptide pools or control peptides (ViraFEST assay). Researchers used the Oncomine TCR Beta short-read assay to sequence DNA from cultured CD4+ T cells. TCRdb reanalysed the PCR reads using MiXCR and keeps one entry per CDR3 protein. This table has 15,000 to 20,000 distinct CDR3 sequences, roughly 60% appearing once. Sequencing was carried out using CD4+ T cells from blood, cultured in vitro. These receptors were collected from a human donor who had recovered from COVID-19.

The chain employs TRBV20-1 and TRBJ1-1, with D tentatively TRBD1 (5 bases). The CDR3 is made up of 14 amino acids. Deletions cut 0 bases from V and 5 bases from J, with 13 bases between. CDR1 is DFQATT and CDR2 is SNEGSKA in the germline V gene (reference sequence). CDR3: CSAREGWGRTEAFF. The DNA of the CDR3 is TGCAGTGCTAGAGAAGGTTGGGGACGGACTGAAGCTTTCTTT.

Of note for this clonotype: This may be a read error, as it is one base from a much larger clone. The rearrangement links TRBV28 to TRBJ2-5; D may be TRBD1 (6 bases). Germline V gene sequence: CDR1 MDHEN, CDR2 SYDVKM. This CDR3 region has 14 residues. Trimming pared 4 bases from V and 5 bases from J, leaving 14 bases between. Here the CDR3 reads CASSWTVDRETQYF. In DNA, the CDR3 is TGTGCCAGCAGTTGGACAGTGGATCGGGAGACCCAGTACTTC.

The chain employs TRBV20-1 and TRBJ1-2; TRBD1 aligns across 8 bases. The CDR3 runs 12 residues. J was trimmed by 8 bases and V by 6 bases; bases with no gene match: 8. From germline, CDR1 is DFQATT and CDR2 SNEGSKA (reference sequence). CDR3 DNA: TGCAGTGCAGAACAGGGGGTGGGCGGCTACACCTTC. This codes for CSAEQGVGGYTF.

This clonotype has only a few counts. This chain uses TRBV11-3 with TRBJ1-5; tentatively, D is TRBD1 (5 bases). The CDR3 loop spans 13 amino acids. The ends were cut back, 2 bases at V and 4 bases at J, with 6 bases in the middle. The V gene's germline CDR1 is SGHNT and CDR2 YENEEA. The CDR3 reads CASSLQGNQPQHF. The CDR3, as DNA: TGTGCCAGCAGCTTACAGGGAAATCAGCCCCAGCATTTT.

The V and J genes are TRBV2 and TRBJ2-5, with D possibly being TRBD2 (5 bases). Germline CDR1 reads SNHLY; CDR2 reads FYNNEI. V lost 6 bases, J lost 1 base, and 9 bases lay in between. This CDR3 contains 13 residues. The CDR3 spells CASSGEGQETQYF. Here the CDR3 DNA reads TGTGCCAGCAGCGGCGAGGGCCAAGAGACCCAGTACTTC.

This clonotype was detected only a few times. The rearrangement joins TRBV21-1 to TRBJ2-5; TRBD1 was called by the table and not checked on the DNA. TRBV21-1 is listed as a pseudogene. The CDR3 sequence is 15 residues long. The CDR3 DNA reads TGTGCCAGCAGCGGCCGGGACAGGGGGCAAGAGACCCAGTACTTC. Its protein is CASSGRDRGQETQYF.

This clonotype turned up a few times. V and J are TRBV20-1 and TRBJ1-2; 7 bases align to TRBD1. The CDR3 totals 12 residues. Germline V CDR1 and CDR2: DFQATT, SNEGSKA (reference sequence). The CDR3 here is CRGGGGDYGYTF. CDR3 DNA sequence: TGCAGGGGGGGAGGGGGCGACTATGGCTACACCTTC.

This clonotype was observed a few times. The chain couples TRBV11-2 to TRBJ2-7; a weak D match, TRBD2 (5 bases). The CDR3 spans 13 residues. Germline V lookup: CDR1 SGHAT, CDR2 FQNNGV. The V and J ends lost 1 base and 3 bases respectively, with 7 bases between them. CDR3 bases: TGTGCCAGCAGCTTAGGAACTAGCTACGAGCAGTACTTC. This encodes CASSLGTSYEQYF.

The rearrangement joins TRBV6-2 or TRBV6-3 to TRBJ1-2; 11 nucleotides align to TRBD1. Trimming removed 7 bases from V and 4 bases from J; junction bases left unmatched: 8. Germline lookup yields CDR1 MNHEY and CDR2 SVGEGT. The CDR3 has 15 residues. The DNA for the CDR3 is TGTGCCAGCACGGACAGGGGGCAGGAGGGCTATGGCTACACCTTC. This encodes CASTDRGQEGYGYTF.

The genes are TRBV20-1 and TRBJ2-5, with D hard to call. The length of the CDR3 is 14 residues. V was shortened by 6 bases and J by 2 bases, with 16 bases between the two germline ends. Germline loops: CDR1 DFQATT, CDR2 SNEGSKA (reference sequence). DNA for the CDR3: TGCAGTGCCCGCCCCTTACCTAAACAAGAGACCCAGTACTTC. Translated: CSARPLPKQETQYF.

There are a few counts of this clonotype. This chain uses TRBV7-8 with TRBJ1-1; D is unresolved. This CDR3 spans 13 amino acids. Germline-derived CDR1 and CDR2 are SGHVS and FQNEAQ. Trimming stripped 3 bases from V and 4 bases from J, with 9 bases between. This chain's CDR3 is CASSFEGSTEAFF. DNA of the CDR3: TGTGCCAGCAGCTTTGAGGGCAGCACTGAAGCTTTCTTT.

J is TRBJ1-1 and V is TRBV6-2 or TRBV6-3; D not certain. The ends were cut back, 7 bases at V and 4 bases at J, with 16 bases in the middle. Germline lookup yields CDR1 MNHEY and CDR2 SVGEGT. CDR3 size: 14 residues. This CDR3 reads CASTPPKRSTEAFF. CDR3 in DNA: TGTGCCAGCACCCCCCCGAAGCGTAGCACTGAAGCTTTCTTT.

The rearrangement joins TRBV5-1 to TRBJ1-3, with 7 bases fitting TRBD1. V shed 4 bases and J 8 bases; nucleotides not matched to a gene: 9. CDR1 is SGHRS and CDR2 is YFSETQ in the germline V gene. This CDR3 has 14 residues. The CDR3 protein is CASSASGQGDTIYF. The CDR3 DNA reads as TGCGCCAGCAGCGCATCGGGCCAGGGGGACACCATATATTTT.